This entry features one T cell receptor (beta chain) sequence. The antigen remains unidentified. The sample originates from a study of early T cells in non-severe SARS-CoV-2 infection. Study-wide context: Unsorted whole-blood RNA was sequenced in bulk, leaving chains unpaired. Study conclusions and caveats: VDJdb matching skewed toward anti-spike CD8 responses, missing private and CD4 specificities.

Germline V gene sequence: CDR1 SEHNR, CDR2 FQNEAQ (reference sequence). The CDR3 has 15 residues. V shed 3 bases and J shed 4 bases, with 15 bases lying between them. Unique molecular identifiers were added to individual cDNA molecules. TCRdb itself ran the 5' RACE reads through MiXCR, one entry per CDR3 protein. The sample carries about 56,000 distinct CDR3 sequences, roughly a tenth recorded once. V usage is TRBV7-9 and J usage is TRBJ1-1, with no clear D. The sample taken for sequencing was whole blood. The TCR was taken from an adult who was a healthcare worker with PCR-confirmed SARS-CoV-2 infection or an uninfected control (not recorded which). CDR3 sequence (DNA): TGTGCCAGCAGCTTCACCGGGATAGAGGGCACTGAAGCTTTCTTT. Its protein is CASSFTGIEGTEAFF.